This T cell receptor (beta chain) was profiled in a study of cytomegalovirus exposure and HLA in healthy donors (dated by TCRdb to the late 2010s). Background on the whole study: According to an earlier analysis of a few hundred of the donors, 150 million to 200 million T cells yielded some 110 million unique TCR beta sequences and approximately 300 Gb of sequence data. The number of typed donors differed by locus: about 629-630 for A, B, C, DRB1 and DQB1; about 520 for DQA1; approximately 600 for DPA1; and approximately 450 for DPB1. Across some 400 genotyped donors of the cohort, an average of roughly 250,000 unique TCR beta nucleotide sequences per donor were sequenced, and roughly a sixth of those sequences were non-productive. In a later analysis, previously published TCR beta repertoires from 600 to 850 donors were re-analyzed and high-resolution HLA genotyping was added so that TCR occurrence patterns could be studied. The study aimed to test whether signatures of past pathogen exposure could be identified by cataloging public T cell receptors. Around 320 gigabases of sequencing data and tens of millions of unique TCR sequences were included in an early release covering under 650 HLA-typed donors. A later genetic analysis used genome-wide SNP genotypes for 398 of the 666 donors, treating that subset as a discovery cohort. All discovery cohort repertoires had been generated on a single sequencing platform. High-throughput TCR immunosequencing, statistical association of individual TCRs with disease status, and machine learning were combined to predict cytomegalovirus infection status. In addition to the first cohort of 666 subjects, a separate validation cohort of around 110 different subjects was used. To decide whether each TCR beta V gene segment behaved as functional or pseudogenic, an earlier analysis of fewer than 750 of the donors relied on high-throughput TCR beta sequencing. The study profiled the T cell repertoires of around 700 subjects by immunosequencing and related them to cytomegalovirus serostatus. Rather than drawing on any new phenotypic data, the later analysis identified candidate immune exposures from TCR beta sequences and the way those sequences occurred across donors. Alongside the repertoire data, information on donor age, sex, ethnicity and CMV serostatus was compiled. Because of strong linkage in the cohort, roughly five DR-DQ haplotypes were treated as single units for association and clustering. The genetic ancestry cluster associated with self-reported Caucasian donors included 81% of the approximately 410 genotyped donors. HLA typing covered class I and class II loci at four-digit resolution.

Library method: the immunoSEQ multiplex PCR assay. For the multiplex PCR, a mixture combining 60 forward primers for TCR Vbeta segments and 13 reverse primers for TCR Jbeta segments was used. The CDR3 region of rearranged TCR beta genes was amplified from genomic DNA with a multiplex PCR assay. The amplified TCR beta libraries were sequenced on the Illumina HiSeq System as 87-base-pair reads. In the paper's pipeline: A later analysis counted some 74 million unique TCR beta chains across the 500 to 850 repertoires, and around 9.9 million of these chains were shared by at least two donors. A nearest-neighbor algorithm error-corrected the raw reads and collapsed the reads into unique sequences, merging closely related sequences to remove PCR and sequencing errors. To assign V, D and J gene segments, CDR3 sequences were aligned to IMGT reference sequences. For a sequence to be retained, at least a six-nucleotide match to both a V gene segment and a J gene segment was required. Rearrangements were classified as productive when the CDR3 lacked stop codons and remained in frame with V and J, and all other rearrangements were classified as non-productive. Following IMGT convention, CDR3 was defined as the stretch from the second conserved V-encoded cysteine up to the conserved J-encoded phenylalanine. In an earlier analysis of more than 550 of the donors, sequences lacking an unambiguous match to a single V gene segment were excluded. An earlier analysis of 450 to 650 of the donors called V segments functional above 56.7% productive rearrangements and segregating when the between-donor standard deviation exceeded 5%. A statistical classification framework was built to diagnose cytomegalovirus status from the catalog of TCR beta chain sequences. In a later analysis, V and J genes were assigned by comparing TCR nucleotide sequences against IMGT/GENE-DB human TR gene sequences. The TCRdist pipeline was used in a later analysis to assign CDR3 sequences and most-parsimonious VDJ recombination scenarios. In a later analysis, every TCR beta chain was defined by the combination of its CDR3 amino acid sequence and its V-gene family, and reads without a unique V-gene family were dropped. To address suspected cross-contamination and a sequencing artifact, a later analysis removed around 600 highly shared, low-generation-probability nucleotide sequences. A later analysis calculated a clonal expansion index for each public chain from normalized within-repertoire ranks of inferred template counts. In a later analysis, generation probabilities were computed with a VDJ recombination model fitted to out-of-frame rearrangements, and the resulting probabilities were checked against IGoR. Hypergeometric tests were used in a later analysis to score TCR-TCR, TCR-HLA and TCR-CMV co-occurrence, with a repertoire-size bias correction applied to the TCR pairs. A later analysis estimated false discovery rates by permuting HLA or CMV assignments 20 times. In a later analysis, co-occurring TCRs were grouped with DBSCAN, and TCRdist sequence similarity was added when clustering was performed within HLA-allele-positive subsets. For co-occurrence clustering, repertoires with fewer than 30,000 or more than 120,000 public chains were excluded, along with five repertoires with anomalous nucleotide sharing. In TCRdb, the immuneACCESS table is reduced to in-frame sequences with V and J assigned. These tables do not hold every clone; where another copy was compared, an unresolved V gene accounts for under half, and the others remain unexplained. Clone size and the V and J calls come from that table; the DNA yielded D and trimming. This sample has 100,000 to 150,000 clones in its table, and about 84% of those were observed once. The ten largest make up 3.6% of the sample.

This clone is a singleton in its sample. Its antigen is not yet known. The input lacks base qualities; no much larger clone sits a single base away. The paper as a whole reports these results and caveats: A cluster of highly shared sequence variants was judged likely to represent a technical artifact of the sequencing pipeline. In a later genetic analysis, fewer N-insertions in productive TCRs were reported among donors in an Asian-associated ancestry cluster than the roughly 700-donor mean. This cohort had only TCR beta chains sequenced, and the lack of alpha or paired-chain data limited which features could be detected. In a later analysis, over 15,000 TCR beta sequences were associated with specific HLA alleles at a false discovery rate of 0.05. When HLA alleles, especially DR and DQ, strongly co-occurred, TCR associations were difficult to assign to individual alleles. In a later analysis, HLA-associated TCR beta chains were found to be more clonally expanded and to have lower generation probabilities than equally common non-associated chains. Because counts were too low, 15 or so rarely observed V segments, including chromosome 9 orphons, were excluded from the earlier analysis of 587 of the donors. Correlated functional status among segregating V segments might be attributable to linkage disequilibrium, but an unknown experimental factor could not be ruled out. According to a later analysis, most CMV-associated TCR beta chains appeared to be HLA-restricted, and the HLA associations seemed to be driven largely by CMV exposure. V-gene and J-gene trimming of TCR beta chains was associated with a missense DCLRE1C variant in a later genetic analysis, and the association was replicated in an independent cohort. Roughly uniform sequencing depth across donors was assumed in presence/absence analyses, although this assumption may not hold. In an earlier analysis of a few hundred of the donors, most TCR beta V segments were observed in productive rearrangements about 87% or about 30% of the time, broadly matching IMGT annotations. Immune exposure information for the cohort was limited to CMV serostatus. The study listed 164 TCR beta chains as associated with cytomegalovirus. Because HLA typing was unavailable for some donors at each locus, only the typed subset was used in association tests. Across donors, most TCR sequences were observed very rarely, whereas some public TCRs were present in many individuals. In a later analysis, the rate of TCR association differed among HLA loci, with DRB1 alleles having the most associated TCRs and HLA-C alleles having the fewest. In both the original and validation cohorts, the classifier was reported to diagnose cytomegalovirus status with high specificity and sensitivity. A further reported finding was that TCR beta sequences accurately predicted the HLA-A and HLA-B alleles for most subjects in the first cohort. Three of the identified cytomegalovirus-associated TCR beta chains were confirmed in vitro to be specific for cytomegalovirus antigens. Some IMGT-functional V segments, including TRBV6-2 and TRBV6-3, could not be told apart with the 87-base-pair reads, so those segments were excluded. In a later analysis, several top co-occurrence clusters were reported to appear linked to parvovirus B19, influenza, CMV and Epstein-Barr virus. The authors suggested that the approach could potentially be generalized to other disease states and immunological phenotypes.

The cohort was made up of about 610 healthy bone marrow donors. At the time of sampling, all cohort members were nominally healthy, though unrecorded immune exposures were likely present. The donor tested CMV seronegative, placing the donor among the 300 to 400 seronegative members of the cohort. Every donor gave a peripheral blood sample, and the peripheral blood mononuclear cells from that sample were used for TCR beta sequencing. Genomic DNA was extracted from the blood cell samples with the Qiagen DNeasy Blood Extraction Kit. Taken from the germline V gene, the CDR1 and CDR2 loops are SGHAT and FQNNGV. The germline V and J ends show losses of 5 bases and 5 bases respectively, and no gene match explains 5 bases of the junction. The CDR3 spans 14 residues, from the cysteine through the phenylalanine. The sequence is cut down to CDR3 DNA, 42 bases in frame from base 1.

The source of this sequence is a middle-aged man in good health and CMV-seronegative. Sequencing used PBMCs. The rearrangement joined TRBV11-2 to TRBJ1-4; 7 bases in the middle match TRBD1. The CDR3 in this case is CASSRDRLNEKLFF. The DNA reads as follows: TGTGCCAGCAGCCGGGACAGATTGAATGAAAAACTGTTTTTT.